The text below deals with one TCR beta chain. Its antigen is undetermined. The ends lost 5 bases at V and 0 bases at J; junction bases unmatched: 4. This CDR3 contains 14 residues. Germline V gene data show CDR1 as SGHTA and CDR2 as FQGNSA. A second PCR, run for roughly 7 to 11 cycles, used a sample-barcoded 5' primer plus a J-beta primer mix. TCRdb ran MiXCR on the 5' RACE reads and lists one entry per CDR3 protein. The sample contains 600,000 to 1,000,000 distinct CDR3 sequences, roughly 64% of which appear only once. This sample stems from a study of blood T cells in healthy people across ages. Notes on the study in general: Long-lived donors had more naive CD4+ cells and higher diversity than aged donors.

Sequenced: blood. The chain is built from TRBV7-2 and TRBJ2-7; 7 bases align to TRBD1. The TCR sequence derives from a man aged 25 to 40 in good health. Here the CDR3 reads CASSTWTGSYEQYF. CDR3 nucleotides: TGTGCCAGCAGCACATGGACAGGCTCCTACGAGCAGTACTTC.